A selection of T cell receptor beta chains follows, all from one sample in a study of T cells after yellow fever vaccination. MiXCR, applied by TCRdb to the 5' RACE reads, yields one record per CDR3 protein. Here the sample spans approximately 450,000 distinct CDR3 sequences, 18% being singletons. The input for sequencing was PBMCs, taken before the yellow fever booster vaccination. These receptors all stem from a young man who received the YFV17D yellow fever vaccine. The CDR3 runs from the conserved cysteine through the conserved F or W. The D gene is left open where the match is weak. Only some rows state a clone size, as once, few, many or a class for expanded clones.

V gene	J gene	D gene	clone size	CDR3 protein	CDR3 DNA
TRBV12-3/TRBV12-4	TRBJ2-5	TRBD2	NA	CASRTNGRGTQYF	TGTGCCAGCAGAACAAACGGGAGGGGGACCCAGTACTTC
TRBV5-1	TRBJ1-4	TRBD1	NA	CASSLGDRGHEKLFF	TGCGCCAGCAGCTTGGGCGACAGGGGGCATGAAAAACTGTTTTTT
TRBV7-9	TRBJ1-2	NA	few	CASSQMTVNYGYTF	TGTGCCAGCAGTCAGATGACAGTCAACTATGGCTACACCTTC
TRBV12-3/TRBV12-4	TRBJ2-1	NA	many	CASLRAGVQKEQFF	TGTGCCAGCCTCCGGGCAGGCGTACAGAAAGAGCAGTTCTTC
TRBV5-1	TRBJ2-5	NA	few	CASSFPEDSRRTQYF	TGCGCCAGCAGCTTTCCCGAGGACTCTCGGCGGACCCAGTACTTC
TRBV7-2	TRBJ1-1	NA	few	CASSLARGVNEAFF	TGTGCCAGCAGCTTAGCCCGAGGCGTGAATGAAGCTTTCTTT
TRBV12-3/TRBV12-4	TRBJ2-4	TRBD1	NA	CASSPIGQGASKNIQYF	TGTGCCAGCAGTCCCATCGGACAGGGGGCTTCCAAAAACATTCAGTACTTC
TRBV12-3/TRBV12-4	TRBJ2-3	NA	NA	CASSFAGPGWADTQYF	TGTGCCAGCAGTTTCGCGGGGCCAGGGTGGGCAGATACGCAGTATTTT
TRBV12-3/TRBV12-4	TRBJ1-4	NA	few	CASSKAGLGEKLFF	TGTGCCAGCAGCAAGGCAGGGTTGGGGGAAAAACTGTTTTTT
TRBV12-3/TRBV12-4	TRBJ2-1	TRBD2	few	CASSSAVAGGWNEQFF	TGTGCCAGCAGTTCCGCCGTAGCGGGGGGATGGAATGAGCAGTTCTTC
TRBV5-6	TRBJ2-1	TRBD1	few	CASSFYRTGAPNEQFF	TGTGCCAGCAGCTTCTATCGGACAGGGGCCCCCAATGAGCAGTTCTTC
TRBV7-2	TRBJ1-1	NA	NA	CASSASGIYTEAFF	TGTGCCAGCAGCGCGAGCGGGATATACACTGAAGCTTTCTTT
TRBV20-1	TRBJ1-1	NA	many	CSARGRRNTEAFF	TGCAGTGCTAGGGGTAGGAGGAACACTGAAGCTTTCTTT
TRBV6-2/TRBV6-3	TRBJ2-3	NA	NA	CASRQGGTQYF	TGTGCCAGCAGACAGGGAGGTACGCAGTATTTT
TRBV6-5	TRBJ1-2	NA	NA	CASSRQGNNYGYTF	TGTGCCAGCAGCAGACAAGGGAACAACTATGGCTACACCTTC
TRBV12-3/TRBV12-4	TRBJ1-6	NA	NA	CASSFQGPANSPLHF	TGTGCCAGCAGTTTTCAAGGGCCGGCAAATTCACCCCTCCACTTT
TRBV2	TRBJ1-2	TRBD1	NA	CASSTQGARGYTF	TGTGCCAGCAGTACGCAGGGGGCGCGTGGCTACACCTTC
TRBV9	TRBJ2-5	NA	few	CASSSDSLETQYF	TGTGCCAGCAGCTCGGACAGTTTGGAGACCCAGTACTTC
TRBV4-1	TRBJ1-4	NA	NA	CASSQVVGEKLFF	TGCGCCAGCAGCCAAGTTGTGGGTGAAAAACTGTTTTTT
TRBV4-1	TRBJ1-2	NA	few	CASSQDQGWYGYTF	TGCGCCAGCAGCCAAGATCAAGGGTGGTATGGCTACACCTTC
TRBV4-2	TRBJ2-2	NA	NA	CASSQDSYTGELFF	TGTGCCAGCAGCCAAGATTCTTACACCGGGGAGCTGTTTTTT
TRBV20-1	TRBJ1-5	NA	few	CSAGREVGPQHF	TGCAGTGCTGGAAGGGAAGTCGGGCCCCAGCATTTT
TRBV5-1	TRBJ2-1	TRBD2	few	CASSHSGGSSYNEQFF	TGCGCCAGCAGCCATAGCGGGGGGAGCTCCTACAATGAGCAGTTCTTC
TRBV4-2	TRBJ2-3	NA	NA	CASSQEASSTDTQYF	TGTGCCAGCAGCCAAGAGGCTAGCAGCACAGATACGCAGTATTTT
TRBV7-9	TRBJ1-6	NA	NA	CASTPNGALHF	TGTGCCAGCACCCCGAATGGAGCCCTCCACTTT
TRBV29-1	TRBJ2-7	TRBD1	NA	CSAIQQGAIYEQYF	TGCAGCGCTATACAACAGGGGGCTATCTACGAGCAGTACTTC
TRBV12-3/TRBV12-4	TRBJ1-1	NA	NA	CASSTGSYSEAFF	TGTGCCAGCAGCACCGGGAGTTACTCTGAAGCTTTCTTT
TRBV6-5	TRBJ1-1	NA	NA	CASSSFRVALGAEAFF	TGTGCCAGCAGTTCCTTCAGGGTAGCCCTGGGGGCTGAAGCTTTCTTT
TRBV29-1	TRBJ2-7	NA	few	CSAQASAGLEQYF	TGCAGCGCACAGGCCAGTGCGGGCCTCGAGCAGTACTTC
TRBV7-2	TRBJ2-5	TRBD2	NA	CASSRTSRETQYF	TGTGCCAGCAGCCGGACTAGCCGAGAGACCCAGTACTTC
TRBV7-2	TRBJ1-2	TRBD1	NA	CASSSSGTGFYGYTF	TGTGCCAGCAGCAGCTCCGGGACAGGATTCTATGGCTACACCTTC
TRBV5-6	TRBJ2-3	TRBD2	many	CASSLAAGAPTDTQYF	TGTGCCAGCAGCTTGGCAGCGGGGGCGCCCACAGATACGCAGTATTTT
TRBV27	TRBJ2-3	TRBD2	few	CASSWTGGDTDTQYF	TGTGCCAGCAGTTGGACGGGGGGGGACACAGATACGCAGTATTTT
TRBV5-1	TRBJ2-7	TRBD1	NA	CASSPAGQDYEQYF	TGCGCCAGCAGCCCCGCGGGACAGGACTACGAGCAGTACTTC
TRBV12-3/TRBV12-4	TRBJ1-3	NA	NA	CASSRVQGFGNTIYF	TGTGCCAGCAGTCGCGTACAGGGTTTTGGAAACACCATATATTTT
TRBV20-1	TRBJ1-4	NA	few	CSARDLVGHEKLFF	TGCAGTGCTAGAGATTTGGTGGGCCATGAAAAACTGTTTTTT
TRBV5-1	TRBJ2-5	NA	NA	CASSLDVGTQETQYF	TGCGCCAGCAGCTTGGACGTGGGGACCCAAGAGACCCAGTACTTC
TRBV7-3	TRBJ2-1	TRBD2	NA	CASSSIAGGDNEQFF	TGTGCCAGCAGCTCTATAGCGGGGGGGGACAATGAGCAGTTCTTC
TRBV10-2	TRBJ2-2	TRBD1	NA	CASGDRTYTGELFF	TGCGCCAGCGGGGACAGGACATACACCGGGGAGCTGTTTTTT
TRBV20-1	TRBJ2-3	NA	few	CSAYRDTTTDTQYF	TGCAGTGCTTACCGGGACACGACCACAGATACGCAGTATTTT
TRBV20-1	TRBJ2-5	TRBD1	few	CSAGGQGMETQYF	TGCAGTGCGGGGGGACAGGGGATGGAGACCCAGTACTTC
TRBV7-2	TRBJ2-7	NA	few	CASSLEGLYWTYEQYF	TGTGCCAGCAGCTTAGAGGGGCTGTATTGGACCTACGAGCAGTACTTC
TRBV5-1	TRBJ2-7	NA	few	CASSEQAYEQYF	TGCGCCAGCAGCGAGCAAGCCTACGAGCAGTACTTC
TRBV20-1	TRBJ1-2	NA	NA	CSAPSPEVDYGYTF	TGCAGTGCCCCAAGCCCGGAGGTTGACTATGGCTACACCTTC
TRBV5-1	TRBJ2-2	TRBD2	NA	CASRGGGRSTGELIF	TGCGCCAGCAGAGGCGGGGGGCGAAGCACCGGGGAGCTGATTTTT
TRBV20-1	TRBJ2-5	NA	few	CSLGETQYF	TGCAGCCTAGGAGAGACCCAGTACTTC
TRBV29-1	TRBJ2-1	NA	few	CSHKRGATYNEQFF	TGCAGCCATAAGAGAGGGGCCACCTACAATGAGCAGTTCTTC
TRBV18	TRBJ1-1	NA	NA	CASSTTQTTEAFF	TGTGCCAGCTCAACGACCCAGACAACTGAAGCTTTCTTT
TRBV5-1	TRBJ2-1	NA	NA	CASSPEDNEQCF	TGCGCCAGCAGCCCTGAGGACAATGAGCAGTGCTTC